This TCR beta chain was captured by sequencing in a study of Graves' ophthalmopathy and Graves' hyperthyroidism. Transcripts of RNA were the source for amplifying TCR beta CDR3 regions. HTBI-primed RT-PCR formed the first round, and a multiplex PCR formed the second. MiXCR, applied by TCRdb to the multiplex PCR reads, yields one record per CDR3 protein. The data show hundreds of thousands of distinct CDR3 sequences, around 21% seen once. Being free of ophthalmopathy for 18 months of follow-up defined stable hyperthyroidism. The sample comprised peripheral blood. The source is a woman aged 18-29 years with stable Graves' hyperthyroidism.

CDR3 amino acids: CASSQGQGRNTIYF. CDR3 in DNA: TGTGCCAGCAGCCAGGGACAGGGGCGAAACACCATATATTTT. The rearrangement joins TRBV7-4 to TRBJ1-3, with 10 bases aligning to TRBD1. Losses at the gene ends were 5 bases for V and 5 bases for J; bases not matched to a gene: 3. The CDR3 totals 14 residues. Germline V gene data show CDR1 as SGHVT and CDR2 as SQSDAQ.